The clone carrying this TCR beta chain was recorded a few times. Its matching antigen is unknown. Primers used in a second PCR of about 6 to 11 cycles were a sample-barcoded 5' primer and a J-beta primer mix. Each cDNA molecule carried a tag from a template-switch adaptor that contained 12 random nucleotides. MiXCR, run by TCRdb on the 5' RACE reads, gives a single entry per CDR3 protein. The table shows fewer than 1,000,000 distinct CDR3 sequences, with around 50% occurring only once. Germline-derived CDR1 and CDR2 are MNHEY and SVGEGT. The CDR3 has 14 residues. Trimming removed 5 bases at V and 0 bases at J, with 10 bases between. This sample is drawn from a study of blood T cells in healthy people across ages. Notes on the study in general: The lack of PBMC sorting stopped any conclusive naive versus antigen-experienced comparison. A strong correlation between TCR beta diversity and naive T cell percentage was seen.

The sample was blood. The chain uses TRBV6-2 or TRBV6-3 and TRBJ2-5; D is possibly TRBD1 (5 bases). The TCR was taken from an elderly man in good health. CDR3 in DNA: TGTGCCAGCAGTAGTCGGACATACCAAGAGACCCAGTACTTC. Protein sequence: CASSSRTYQETQYF.